A selection of T cell receptor beta chains follows, all from one sample in a study of blood T cell repertoires in COVID-19. The method was immunoSEQ multiplex PCR; TCRdb's version includes in-frame clones alone and lacks a portion of them. The table lists a few hundred thousand clones, around 82% of them singletons, with around 3.5% in the top ten. Sequencing was done on a sample of PBMCs or T cells enriched from blood (not recorded which). Receptors were obtained from a man in his fifties or sixties who had recovered from COVID-19. Each CDR3 is given with its conserved first and last residue. Each record gives: CDR3 protein, CDR3 DNA, clone size, V gene, J gene, D gene. The D gene is left open where the match is weak. Rows may omit the clone size; those that give it use once, few, many or a size class.

CASSLATGGERSYTF	TGCGCCAGCAGCTTGGCGACAGGGGGCGAGAGGAGCTACACCTTC	.	TRBV5-1	TRBJ1-2	TRBD1
CASSLSRGNYGYTF	TGTGCCAGCAGCTTATCGCGGGGCAACTATGGCTACACCTTC	.	TRBV7-2	TRBJ1-2	.
CAIRGGGGADTQYF	TGTGCCATCAGAGGGGGGGGCGGGGCAGATACGCAGTATTTT	.	TRBV10-3	TRBJ2-3	.
CASRPRGNTIYF	TGTGCCAGCAGACCTAGGGGAAACACCATATATTTT	.	TRBV12-3/TRBV12-4	TRBJ1-3	.
CSASSQGTQETQYF	TGCAGTGCTAGTTCACAGGGAACGCAAGAGACCCAGTACTTC	.	TRBV20-1	TRBJ2-5	.
CASSQDRLAGMHEQFF	TGTGCCAGCAGCCAAGATCGGCTAGCGGGAATGCATGAGCAGTTCTTC	.	TRBV3-1/TRBV3-2	TRBJ2-1	TRBD2
CASTGTGVGSPLHF	TGTGCCAGCACCGGGACAGGGGTCGGTTCACCCCTCCACTTT	.	TRBV2	TRBJ1-6	TRBD1
CASSPTGEETQYF	TGCGCCAGCAGCCCGACAGGGGAGGAGACCCAGTACTTC	.	TRBV5-1	TRBJ2-5	TRBD1
CATASLGDRETQYF	TGTGCCACCGCGTCACTCGGGGATCGGGAGACCCAGTACTTC	.	TRBV6-5	TRBJ2-5	.
CASSPGRESEAFF	TGTGCCAGCTCACCGGGCCGGGAGTCTGAAGCTTTCTTT	few	TRBV18	TRBJ1-1	.
CASTVQYF	TGTGCCAGCACGGTGCAGTACTTC	.	TRBV12-3/TRBV12-4	TRBJ2-7	.
CASSLGGNTQDEKLFF	TGCGCCAGCAGCTTGGGGGGAAACACACAGGATGAAAAACTGTTTTTT	once	TRBV5-1	TRBJ1-4	.
CASSLAVAGGVETQYF	TGCGCCAGCAGCTTGGCCGTAGCGGGAGGGGTGGAGACCCAGTACTTC	.	TRBV5-1	TRBJ2-5	TRBD2
CASSNEVFPPYSNQPQHF	TGCGCCAGCAGTAATGAGGTTTTCCCTCCATATAGCAATCAGCCCCAGCATTTT	.	TRBV10-1	TRBJ1-5	.
CASSGGQASSKSNQPQHF	TGTGCCAGCAGCGGAGGACAGGCCAGTTCTAAGAGCAATCAGCCCCAGCATTTT	.	TRBV7-9	TRBJ1-5	TRBD1
CASSLAGGVNTEAFF	TGTGCCAGCAGCTTGGCAGGGGGCGTGAACACTGAAGCTTTCTTT	.	TRBV5-4	TRBJ1-1	TRBD1